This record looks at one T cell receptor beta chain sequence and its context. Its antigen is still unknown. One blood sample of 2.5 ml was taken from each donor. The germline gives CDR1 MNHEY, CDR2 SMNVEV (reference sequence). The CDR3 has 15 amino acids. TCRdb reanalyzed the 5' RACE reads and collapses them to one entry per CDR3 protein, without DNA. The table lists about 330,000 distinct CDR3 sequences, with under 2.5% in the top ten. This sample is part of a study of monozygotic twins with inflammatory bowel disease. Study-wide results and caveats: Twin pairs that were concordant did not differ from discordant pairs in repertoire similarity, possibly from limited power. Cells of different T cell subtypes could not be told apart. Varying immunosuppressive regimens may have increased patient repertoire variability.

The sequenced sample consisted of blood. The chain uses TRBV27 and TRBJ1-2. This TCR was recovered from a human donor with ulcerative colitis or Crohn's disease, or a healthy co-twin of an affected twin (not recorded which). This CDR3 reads CASSLSGGPWDGYTF.